This T cell receptor (beta chain) originates from a study of human T cells and chemical hapten exposure. Across the study: Skin on the upper inner arm, about 2 cm by about 2 cm in size, was sensitized with 2% DPC.

The library attached unique molecular identifiers to individual cDNA molecules. MiXCR, applied by TCRdb to the RACE reads, yields one record per CDR3 protein. The sample yields tens of thousands of distinct CDR3 sequences, under 12% seen once. This CDR3 contains 16 residues. The V segment lost 4 bases and the J segment 4 bases; nucleotides outside the gene matches: 7. CDR1 SGHTA and CDR2 FQGNSA come from the germline V gene. The time point is: patch test 1, 2 weeks after DPC sensitization. The treatment here: therapeutic diphenylcyclopropenone sensitization with weekly scalp DPC. The material was whole blood, obtained in connection with sensitization to the hapten diphenylcyclopropenone (DPC). This receptor was identified in a man in his forties with alopecia areata. Some clones in this sample may be carry-over from other donors' samples. J is TRBJ2-3 and V is TRBV7-2; TRBD2 matches 11 bases. In DNA, the CDR3 is TGTGCCAGCAGCTCCTTAGCGGGAGGGCCCTCAGATACGCAGTATTTT. Amino acid sequence: CASSSLAGGPSDTQYF.